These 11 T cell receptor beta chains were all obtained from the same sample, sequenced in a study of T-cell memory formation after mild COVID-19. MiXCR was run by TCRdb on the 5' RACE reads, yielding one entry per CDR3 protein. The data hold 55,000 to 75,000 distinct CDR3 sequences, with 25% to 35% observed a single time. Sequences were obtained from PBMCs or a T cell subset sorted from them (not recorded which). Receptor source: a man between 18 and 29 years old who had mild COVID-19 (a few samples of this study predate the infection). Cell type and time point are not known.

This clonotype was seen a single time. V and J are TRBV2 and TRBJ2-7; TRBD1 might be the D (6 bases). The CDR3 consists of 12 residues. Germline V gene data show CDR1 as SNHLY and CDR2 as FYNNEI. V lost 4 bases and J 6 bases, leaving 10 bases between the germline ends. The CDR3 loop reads CASSGDNREQYF. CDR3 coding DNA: TGTGCCAGCAGTGGGGACAATCGCGAGCAGTACTTC.

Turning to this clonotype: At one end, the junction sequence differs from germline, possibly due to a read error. CDR3 DNA: TGCAGTGTAGCCGGGACAGGGTCTTACAGTGAGCAGTTCTTC. This encodes CSVAGTGSYSEQFF. The chain is built from TRBV20-1 and TRBJ2-1; 9 bases are a match to TRBD1. The CDR3 spans 14 residues. Germline CDR1 reads DFQATT; CDR2 reads SNEGSKA (reference sequence).

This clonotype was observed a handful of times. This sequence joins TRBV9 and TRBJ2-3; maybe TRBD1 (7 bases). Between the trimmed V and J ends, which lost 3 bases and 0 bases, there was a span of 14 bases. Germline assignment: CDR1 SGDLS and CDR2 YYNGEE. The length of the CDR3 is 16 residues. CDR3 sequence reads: CASSGGDRGSTDTQYF. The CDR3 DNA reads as TGTGCCAGCAGCGGGGGGGACAGAGGGAGCACAGATACGCAGTATTTT.

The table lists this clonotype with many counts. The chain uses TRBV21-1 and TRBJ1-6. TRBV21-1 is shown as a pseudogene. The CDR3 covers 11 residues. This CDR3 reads CASSKPSNGHF. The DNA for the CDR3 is TGTGCCAGCAGCAAACCCTCAAACGGCCACTTT.

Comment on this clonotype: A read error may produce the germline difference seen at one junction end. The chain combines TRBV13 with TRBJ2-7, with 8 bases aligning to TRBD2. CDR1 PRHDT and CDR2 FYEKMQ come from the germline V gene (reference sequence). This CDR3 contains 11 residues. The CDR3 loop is CASSILAEINF. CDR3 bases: TGTGCCAGCAGCATACTAGCGGAAATAAACTTC.

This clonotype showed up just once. The CDR3 region is CASSAVAGGYNEQFF. The CDR3 DNA is TGTGCCAGCAGCGCAGTAGCGGGGGGCTACAATGAGCAGTTCTTC. V usage is TRBV9 and J usage is TRBJ2-1; the match to TRBD2 covers 10 bases. CDR3 size: 15 residues. V shed 3 bases, J shed 3 bases, and the junction held 3 bases outside the gene matches. CDR1 is SGDLS and CDR2 is YYNGEE in the germline V gene.

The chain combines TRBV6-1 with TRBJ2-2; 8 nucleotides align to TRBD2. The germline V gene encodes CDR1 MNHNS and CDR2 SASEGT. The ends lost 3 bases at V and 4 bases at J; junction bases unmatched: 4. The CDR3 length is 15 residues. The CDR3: CASSDQLAVTGELFF. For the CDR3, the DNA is TGTGCCAGCAGTGACCAACTAGCGGTCACCGGGGAGCTGTTTTTT.

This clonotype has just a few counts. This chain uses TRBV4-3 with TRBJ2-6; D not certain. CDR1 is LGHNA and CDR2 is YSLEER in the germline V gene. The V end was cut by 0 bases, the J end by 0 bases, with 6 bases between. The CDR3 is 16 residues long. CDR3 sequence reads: CASSQDKSSGANVLTF. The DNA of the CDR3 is TGCGCCAGCAGCCAAGATAAGTCCTCTGGGGCCAACGTCCTGACTTTC.

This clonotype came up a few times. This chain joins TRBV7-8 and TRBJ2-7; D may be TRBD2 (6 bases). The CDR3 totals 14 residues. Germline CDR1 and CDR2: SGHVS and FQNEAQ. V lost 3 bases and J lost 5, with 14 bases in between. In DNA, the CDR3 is TGTGCCAGCAGCTTTGGGTTCCGGGGGAACGAGCAGTACTTC. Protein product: CASSFGFRGNEQYF.

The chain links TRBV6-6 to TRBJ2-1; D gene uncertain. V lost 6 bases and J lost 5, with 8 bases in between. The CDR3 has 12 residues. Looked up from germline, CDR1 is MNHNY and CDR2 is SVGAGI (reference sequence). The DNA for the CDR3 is TGTGCCAGCAGGATTGGTGACAATGAGCAGTTCTTC. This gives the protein CASRIGDNEQFF.

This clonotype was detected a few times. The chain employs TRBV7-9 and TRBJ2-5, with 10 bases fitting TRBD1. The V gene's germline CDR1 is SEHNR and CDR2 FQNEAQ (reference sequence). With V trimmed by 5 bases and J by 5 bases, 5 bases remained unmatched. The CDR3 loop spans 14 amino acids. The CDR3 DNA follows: TGTGCCAGCAGCCCGACAGGGGGCTCGGAGACCCAGTACTTC. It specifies CASSPTGGSETQYF.